This T cell receptor (beta chain) derives from a study of lymphopenia after photon versus proton radiotherapy. Study observations and caveats: Photon-treated patients lost naive T cells and TCR diversity; proton-treated stayed stable.

This CDR3 region has 14 residues. The V gene's germline CDR1 is MNHEY and CDR2 SVGAGI. TCRdb's copy holds only in-frame clones and misses some; the assay was immunoSEQ multiplex PCR. The sample lists some 45,000 clones, roughly four fifths seen once, with over 20% in the top ten. Comments on this clone: No antigen is known for it. The junction differs from germline at one of its ends, possibly a read error.

The sequence was collected from an older woman with pancreatic cancer. This material consisted of peripheral blood, taken from a patient treated with proton-based radiotherapy. V is TRBV6-5 and J is TRBJ2-1, with a possible D match to TRBD2 (6 bases). CDR3 sequence reads: CASSYPGVSNAQFF. In DNA form, the CDR3 reads TGTGCCAGCAGTTACCCGGGAGTCTCCAATGCGCAGTTCTTC.